This T cell receptor beta chain appears in the sequencing data of a study of CD8+CD57+ T cells in acquired aplastic anemia. As for the study in general: Sorted CD4+ and CD8+ cell DNA averaged about 3 ug. Study conclusions and caveats: Shared by patients and controls, approximately 28 CD8+ CDR3s were abundant in patients.

Sequenced patients had shown CD8+CD57+ cell expansion by flow cytometry. The patients all had a severe acquired aplastic anemia diagnosis. Blood samples were obtained from patients who had received no prior therapy. Profiling that covered TCR beta VDJ and CDR3 relied on genomic DNA as its template. Each CDR3 protein is one row after TCRdb ran MiXCR on the reads. The sample holds about 120,000 distinct CDR3 sequences; 45% to 60% are singletons and the top ten take 25% to 35%. There are many counts of this clonotype. Its cognate antigen is unknown. The TCR comes from a human donor with aplastic anemia. Sequenced material: sorted CD4+, CD8+, or CD8+CD57+ T cells (not recorded which) from PBMCs.

The CDR3 sequence is CASTRDSSYEQYF. DNA of the CDR3: TGTGCCAGCACCCGGGACAGCTCCTACGAGCAGTACTTC. V is TRBV7-9 and J is TRBJ2-7; the match to TRBD1 covers 7 bases. Looked up from germline, CDR1 is SEHNR and CDR2 is FQNEAQ (reference sequence). The CDR3 runs to 13 residues. V dropped 7 bases and J dropped 0; count of bases not matched to a gene: 3.